The 29 T cell receptor beta chains given below trace back to one sample, sequenced in a study of T cell clones after liver transplantation. TCRdb keeps only in-frame clones here, not all; method: immunoSEQ multiplex PCR. The sample yields about 120,000 clones, about nine tenths seen once. This specimen consisted of CD4+ T cells from blood, obtained 12 months after liver transplant. These receptors were obtained from a human patient who received a liver transplant. Some of the T cells may derive from the graft donor.

The chain employs TRBV10-3 and TRBJ1-1; 7 nucleotides align to TRBD1. CDR3 length: 12 residues. The V gene end was trimmed by 5 bases and the J gene end by 4 bases; junction bases not matched to a gene: 1. Germline lookup yields CDR1 ENHRY and CDR2 SYGVKD. The CDR3 here is CAISPGGTEAFF. CDR3 bases: TGTGCCATCAGTCCAGGGGGCACTGAAGCTTTCTTT.

The J gene is TRBJ1-4, the V gene TRBV6-1; 7 bases align to TRBD1. There are 14 residues in the CDR3. CDR1 and CDR2 (germline): MNHNS, SASEGT. V lost 8 bases and J lost 11; bases outside the gene matches: 14. The CDR3, as DNA: TGTGCCAGCGCTGAGTTACAGGGGAAGGGGAAACTGTTTTTT. Protein: CASAELQGKGKLFF.

A few counts support this clone. The chain carries TRBV6-5 and TRBJ2-7; a possible D gene is TRBD1 (5 bases). The CDR3 loop spans 13 amino acids. Germline V lookup: CDR1 MNHEY, CDR2 SVGAGI. V gave up 3 bases and J gave up 6 bases, with 12 bases separating them. CDR3 sequence (DNA): TGTGCCAGCAGTTATCGCCAGGGTGGCGAGCAGTACTTC. It yields the protein CASSYRQGGEQYF.

The genes are TRBV7-2 and TRBJ1-1, with 10 bases identical to TRBD1. V gave up 5 bases and J gave up 3 bases; unmatched junction bases: 15. The CDR3 spans 18 residues. CDR1 and CDR2 from the germline V gene are SGHTA and FQGNSA. CDR3 bases: TGTGCCAGCAGCCATTCGACAGGGGGCGTTGATTTGGACACTGAAGCTTTCTTT. Translation: CASSHSTGGVDLDTEAFF.

V usage is TRBV5-1 and J usage is TRBJ2-2, with 7 bases matching TRBD1. There are 14 residues in the CDR3. The V gene end was trimmed by 4 bases and the J gene end by 3 bases; junction bases not matched to a gene: 3. CDR1 and CDR2 (germline): SGHRS, YFSETQ. The CDR3 DNA sequence: TGCGCCAGCAGCACAGGGGATGACACCGGGGAGCTGTTTTTT. Protein: CASSTGDDTGELFF.

The V gene is TRBV7-2, the J gene TRBJ2-7, with TRBD1 matching over 7 bases. The junction had 7 bases not matched to a gene; V was cut back by 5 bases and J by 3 bases. This CDR3 is 14 amino acids long. The germline V gene has CDR1 SGHTA and CDR2 FQGNSA. CDR3 sequence reads: CASSPRTGSYEQYF. The CDR3 DNA sequence: TGTGCCAGCAGCCCGCGGACAGGTAGCTACGAGCAGTACTTC.

The chain couples TRBV4-3 to TRBJ2-1, with no clear D. The CDR3 spans 15 residues. Germline lookup yields CDR1 LGHNA and CDR2 YSLEER. The V end lost 0 bases, the J end lost 3 bases, and 9 bases lay between the germline ends. For the CDR3, the DNA is TGCGCCAGCAGCCAAGATCGGTGGGACTACAATGAGCAGTTCTTC. Translating it yields CASSQDRWDYNEQFF.

In its sample, this clone was seen a few times. The chain combines TRBV2 with TRBJ1-1; possibly TRBD1 for D (6 bases). V was shortened by 0 bases and J by 4 bases, with 12 bases between the two germline ends. CDR1 SNHLY and CDR2 FYNNEI come from the germline V gene. The CDR3 covers 15 residues. This CDR3 is CASSEARGRGTEAFF. For the CDR3, the DNA is TGTGCCAGCAGTGAAGCACGGGGGCGCGGCACTGAAGCTTTCTTT. Full variable domain (rest looked up from reference TRBV2 and TRBJ1-1): EPEVTQTPSHQVTQMGQEVILRCVPISNHLYFYWYRQILGQKVEFLVSFYNNEISEKSEIFDDQFSVERPDGSNFTLKIRSTKLEDSAMYFCASSEARGRGTEAFFGQGTRLTVV.

This chain connects TRBV29-1 to TRBJ1-1, with 10 bases fitting TRBD1. Germline CDR1 and CDR2: SQVTM and ANQGSEA. The CDR3 contains 15 residues. The V segment lost 8 bases and the J segment 4 bases; nucleotides outside the gene matches: 13. CDR3 sequence: CSTRGTGVVGTEAFF. CDR3 sequence (DNA): TGCAGCACACGCGGGACAGGGGTTGTGGGCACTGAAGCTTTCTTT.

V and J are TRBV20-1 and TRBJ2-7; maybe TRBD2 (6 bases). The V end was cut by 7 bases, the J end by 4 bases, with 11 bases between. The germline CDR1 and CDR2 sequences are DFQATT and SNEGSKA (reference sequence). This CDR3 comprises 11 residues. CDR3 sequence reads: CSVAGSYEQYF. The DNA for the CDR3 is TGCAGTGTTGCGGGATCGTACGAGCAGTACTTC.

This chain uses TRBV5-1 with TRBJ1-1; D not certain. In germline, CDR1 is SGHRS, CDR2 YFSETQ. V lost 5 bases, J lost 4 bases, and 9 bases lay in between. This CDR3 has 12 residues. The CDR3 sequence: CASRYDGTEAFF. CDR3 sequence (DNA): TGCGCCAGCAGATACGACGGCACTGAAGCTTTCTTT.

The sample holds one count of this clone. The CDR3 is CASSSRTAETQYF. CDR3 coding DNA: TGTGCCAGCAGCTCTCGGACAGCAGAGACCCAGTACTTC. The chain joins TRBV7-8 to TRBJ2-5, with D possibly being TRBD1 (6 bases). This CDR3 has 13 residues. V was clipped by 4 bases and J by 4 bases, with 10 bases between them. CDR1 SGHVS and CDR2 FQNEAQ come from the germline V gene.

This rearrangement joins TRBV2 to TRBJ1-5; D may be TRBD1 (5 bases). There are 16 residues in the CDR3. Trimming took 2 bases from V and 5 from J, leaving 16 bases between them. Germline V gene sequence: CDR1 SNHLY, CDR2 FYNNEI. The CDR3 reads CASSERSALGHQPQHF. The DNA of the CDR3 is TGTGCCAGCAGTGAAAGGTCGGCTTTGGGGCATCAGCCCCAGCATTTT.

This sequence joins TRBV27 and TRBJ2-7; 8 positions agree with TRBD2. From germline, CDR1 is MNHEY and CDR2 SMNVEV (reference sequence). There are 16 residues in the CDR3. Trimming at V came to 7 bases and at J to 4 bases, leaving 15 bases not matched to a gene. Written as DNA, the CDR3 is TGTGCCAGCAACCGGGGTGGCGGGAGGATAGGATACGAGCAGTACTTC. Amino acids: CASNRGGGRIGYEQYF.

The chain combines TRBV10-3 with TRBJ2-5, with 8 bases that match TRBD1. This CDR3 is 15 amino acids long. From germline, CDR1 is ENHRY and CDR2 SYGVKD. V shed 0 bases and J 1 base; nucleotides not matched to a gene: 1. CDR3 nucleotides: TGTGCCATCAGTGAGTCGGGACAGGTCCAAGAGACCCAGTACTTC. This codes for CAISESGQVQETQYF.

The rearrangement uses TRBV28 and TRBJ2-1, with TRBD2 matching over 10 bases. CDR3 length equals 14 residues. Germline values: CDR1 MDHEN, CDR2 SYDVKM. V lost 5 bases, J lost 6 bases, and 4 bases stayed unmatched. In DNA form, the CDR3 reads TGTGCCAGCAGTATAGCGGGAGGAGGCAATGAGCAGTTCTTC. This codes for CASSIAGGGNEQFF.

This chain links TRBV10-2 with TRBJ2-3, with D unclear. CDR1 and CDR2 (germline): WSHSY, SAAADI. Trimming pared 6 bases from V and 6 bases from J, leaving 7 bases between. The CDR3 totals 11 residues. CDR3 in amino acids: CASRDWDTQYF. The CDR3 DNA follows: TGCGCCAGCAGGGATTGGGATACGCAGTATTTT.

This clone was seen a single time. The chain recombines TRBV5-1 with TRBJ2-5; D remains ambiguous. Germline V gives CDR1 SGHRS, CDR2 YFSETQ. This CDR3 region has 13 residues. V was trimmed by 4 bases and J by 1 base, leaving 8 bases between them. In nucleotides, the CDR3 is TGCGCCAGCAGCGTGGCTAGCCAAGAGACCCAGTACTTC. The encoded protein is CASSVASQETQYF. The variable domain in full, completed from reference TRBV5-1 and TRBJ2-5, reads KAGVTQTPRYLIKTRGQQVTLSCSPISGHRSVSWYQQTPGQGLQFLFEYFSETQRNKGNFPGRFSGRQFSNSRSEMNVSTLELGDSALYLCASSVASQETQYFGPGTRLLVL.

Only one count was recorded for this clone. The gene calls are TRBV5-6 and TRBJ1-1, with 9 bases fitting TRBD1. J lost 3 bases, V lost 4 bases, and 7 bases had no gene match. CDR1 and CDR2 (germline): SGHDT, YYEEEE. CDR3 length: 15 residues. CDR3 in DNA: TGTGCCAGCAGCAGCGAACAGGGGGCCTACACTGAAGCTTTCTTT. Its protein product is CASSSEQGAYTEAFF.

The rearrangement joins TRBV18 to TRBJ2-3; D is unclear. The CDR3 runs to 14 residues. Germline CDR1 reads KGHSH; CDR2 reads LQKENI. Deletions cut 3 bases from V and 0 bases from J, with 7 bases between. The CDR3 DNA reads TGTGCCAGCTCACCGGACGGAAGCACAGATACGCAGTATTTT. This gives the protein CASSPDGSTDTQYF.

This chain uses TRBV5-4 with TRBJ2-2; 7 bases agree with TRBD2. The junction had 5 bases not matched to a gene; V was cut back by 2 bases and J by 4 bases. Germline-derived CDR1 and CDR2 are SGHNT and YYREEE (reference sequence). The CDR3 has 15 amino acids. The CDR3 bases are TGTGCCAGCAGCTTATCGGGAGGAGCCACCGGGGAGCTGTTTTTT. Translating it yields CASSLSGGATGELFF.

The chain couples TRBV7-9 to TRBJ2-3, with 14 bases that match TRBD2. This CDR3 comprises 18 residues. CDR1 and CDR2 from the germline V gene are SEHNR and FQNEAQ (reference sequence). The V segment lost 6 bases and the J segment 3 bases; nucleotides outside the gene matches: 11. This chain's CDR3 is CASSRLAGGGTWTDTQYF. CDR3 nucleotides: TGTGCCAGCAGTCGACTAGCGGGAGGGGGGACTTGGACAGATACGCAGTATTTT. Filled out from reference TRBV7-9 and TRBJ2-3, the complete variable domain reads DTGVSQNPRHKITKRGQNVTFRCDPISEHNRLYWYRQTLGQGPEFLTYFQNEAQLEKSRLLSDRFSAERPKGSFSTLEIQRTEQGDSAMYLCASSRLAGGGTWTDTQYFGPGTRLTVL.

This clone appeared once. The J gene is TRBJ2-7, the V gene TRBV19; 8 bases line up with TRBD2. V lost 10 bases to trimming and J lost 0 bases; unmatched junction nucleotides: 5. Per germline, CDR1 LNHDA and CDR2 SQIVND (reference sequence). The CDR3 extends over 13 amino acids. This CDR3 reads CAILSGNSYEQYF. CDR3 bases: TGTGCCATCCTTAGCGGGAACTCCTACGAGCAGTACTTC.

J is TRBJ1-1 and V is TRBV29-1; 7 bases agree with TRBD1. After removal of 5 bases from V and 1 base from J, the junction contained 7 bases not matched to a gene. CDR1 is SQVTM, CDR2 ANQGSEA, per germline. The CDR3 runs to 14 residues. The CDR3 nucleotides are TGCAGCGTTACAAGGACAGGCTCGAACACTGAAGCTTTCTTT. As protein: CSVTRTGSNTEAFF.

V usage is TRBV10-2 and J usage is TRBJ1-5, with TRBD1 matching 8 bases. The CDR3 is 15 residues long. V dropped 6 bases and J dropped 6; count of bases not matched to a gene: 10. CDR1 and CDR2 from the germline V gene are WSHSY and SAAADI. The CDR3 sequence is CASRLGQAEGQPQHF. The CDR3 bases are TGCGCCAGCAGATTGGGACAGGCCGAGGGTCAGCCCCAGCATTTT.

This chain connects TRBV7-8 to TRBJ2-3; either TRBD1 or TRBD2 may supply D (5 bases each). The CDR3 runs to 16 residues. The V end was cut by 4 bases, the J end by 3 bases, with 17 bases between. Per the germline V gene, CDR1 is SGHVS and CDR2 is FQNEAQ. CDR3 sequence reads: CASSWGTAQETDTQYF. CDR3 DNA: TGTGCCAGCAGCTGGGGGACCGCCCAGGAGACAGATACGCAGTATTTT. Full variable domain (outside the CDR3, taken from reference TRBV7-8 and TRBJ2-3): GAGVSQSPRYKVAKRGQDVALRCDPISGHVSLFWYQQALGQGPEFLTYFQNEAQLDKSGLPSDRFFAERPEGSVSTLKIQRTQQEDSAVYLCASSWGTAQETDTQYFGPGTRLTVL.

V is TRBV7-9 and J is TRBJ2-1; 9 bases map to TRBD2. CDR1 is SEHNR and CDR2 is FQNEAQ in the germline V gene (reference sequence). This CDR3 is built from 13 residues. J lost 9 bases, V lost 5 bases, and 5 bases had no gene match. The CDR3 bases are TGTGCCAGCAGCGACACTAGCGGGTCTGAGCAGTTCTTC. It specifies CASSDTSGSEQFF.

The chain combines TRBV7-2 with TRBJ1-1; no clear D. The V end lost 1 base, the J end lost 1 base, and 4 bases lay between the germline ends. This CDR3 is 13 amino acids long. CDR1 is SGHTA and CDR2 is FQGNSA in the germline V gene. The CDR3 protein is CASSLVRNTEAFF. The CDR3 DNA reads as TGTGCCAGCAGCTTAGTCCGGAACACTGAAGCTTTCTTT.

Only a few counts were recorded for this clone. The V and J genes are TRBV30 and TRBJ2-5; TRBD1 agrees at 8 bases. Unmatched junction bases numbered 7, after V lost 3 bases and J lost 7 bases. Germline CDR1 and CDR2: GTSNPN and SVGIG (reference sequence). This CDR3 region has 13 residues. The DNA of the CDR3 is TGTGCCTGGAGACAGGGGGAGATGGGGACCCAGTACTTC. It specifies CAWRQGEMGTQYF.